Sequencing of this TCR beta chain was carried out in a study of T cell responses to AZD1222 COVID-19 vaccine. General study findings and limits: Dominant at 160-218 and 743-854, vaccine-associated CD4 TCRs also spanned spike.

Trimming stripped 6 bases from V and 0 bases from J, with 6 bases between. The CDR3 is 13 residues long. Clones were read by immunoSEQ multiplex PCR, and TCRdb kept only the in-frame ones, dropping some. The sample contains approximately 180,000 clones, around 89% of which appear only once. Turning to this clone: The target antigen is unknown.

The analysis combined second doses at about 4 or about 12 weeks. The source was peripheral blood, collected 28 days after the second AZD1222 dose. The V call is TRBV12-3 or TRBV12-4, the J call TRBJ1-5, with D possibly being TRBD1 (5 bases). This receptor was identified in an adult who received the AZD1222 COVID-19 vaccine. The CDR3: CASSRDSNQPQHF. For the CDR3, the DNA is TGTGCCAGCAGCAGGGATAGCAATCAGCCCCAGCATTTT.